This T cell receptor beta chain derives from a study of T cell repertoires in cytomegalovirus infection. Study-wide context: Both a matching HLA type and CMV infection were indicated by public TCR beta signatures. Broader study findings: Cumulated frequencies of public TCR beta families served to identify carriers of CMV plus the relevant HLA. Dominating the ex vivo response were TCR beta clonotypes that were CMV-specific and HLA-C-restricted.

One entry per CDR3 protein results from TCRdb running MiXCR on the reads. The table shows some 130,000 distinct CDR3 sequences, with more than 7% occurring only once. V was pared by 0 bases and J by 0 bases, with 4 bases of the junction left unmatched. Germline V CDR1 and CDR2: SGHRS, YFSETQ. This CDR3 has 17 amino acids. Regarding this clonotype: Its antigen remains unknown.

The sample taken for sequencing was PBMCs. The rearrangement joins TRBV5-1 to TRBJ2-3; 10 positions match TRBD1. The clonotype comes from a human donor in good health (CMV status not recorded). Some clones in this sample may be carry-over from other donors' samples. CDR3: CASSLVGQGSSTDTQYF. CDR3 DNA sequence: TGCGCCAGCAGCTTGGTGGGACAGGGGTCTAGCACAGATACGCAGTATTTT.